The next 30 T cell receptor beta chains were all read from a single sample in a study of a mutant IDH1 vaccine in newly diagnosed glioma. The antigens for these receptors are not known. The table came from immunoSEQ multiplex PCR; TCRdb's copy has only in-frame clones and leaves some out. Of tens of thousands of clones detected, roughly 91% appear once; the ten largest clones hold 0.77%. As for time point: week 47, end of study. Alongside topical imiquimod, each dose of vaccine comprised 300 ug of mutant IDH1 20-mer peptide. Sequenced material: PBMCs, taken from a glioma patient whose treatment included an IDH1 peptide vaccine. The origin of the receptors is a woman aged 50 to 60 with glioma.

The genes are TRBV21-1 and TRBJ2-2; TRBD1 is the table's D call, not checked against the DNA. TRBV21-1 is a known pseudogene. This CDR3 has 18 residues. The CDR3: CASSKKTKGGLNTGELFF. The CDR3 DNA reads TGTGCCAGCAGCAAAAAGACCAAAGGGGGTCTGAACACCGGGGAGCTGTTTTTT.

The CDR3 sequence is CASSFDGSPSNQPQHF. The CDR3 DNA reads TGTGCCAGCAGTTTTGATGGGTCCCCTAGCAATCAGCCCCAGCATTTT. The chain uses TRBV28 and TRBJ1-5; D not resolved. The germline V gene encodes CDR1 MDHEN and CDR2 SYDVKM. CDR3 length: 16 amino acids. The V end lost 3 bases, the J end lost 0 bases, and 12 bases lay between the germline ends.

The chain recombines TRBV5-4 with TRBJ1-1; 10 bases map to TRBD1. The CDR3 has 15 amino acids. J was trimmed by 4 bases and V by 4 bases; bases with no gene match: 7. CDR1 and CDR2 from the germline V gene are SGHNT and YYREEE (reference sequence). The CDR3 sequence: CASSRAGTGVTEAFF. CDR3 in DNA: TGTGCCAGCAGCCGGGCTGGGACAGGGGTCACTGAAGCTTTCTTT.

This chain links TRBV5-6 with TRBJ2-7, with 11 bases fitting TRBD2. With 4 bases clipped from V and 2 bases from J, the junction kept 2 bases outside the gene matches. The CDR3 has 14 residues. Germline assignment: CDR1 SGHDT and CDR2 YYEEEE. The CDR3 reads CASSATSGTYEQYF. CDR3 bases: TGTGCCAGCAGCGCGACTAGCGGGACCTACGAGCAGTACTTC.

The chain is built from TRBV5-1 and TRBJ2-2, with TRBD1 as a possible D gene (5 bases). In germline, CDR1 is SGHRS, CDR2 YFSETQ. V lost 4 bases and J 1 base, leaving 11 bases between the germline ends. This CDR3 has 15 amino acids. The CDR3 loop reads CASSRQFMNTGELFF. CDR3 DNA: TGCGCCAGCAGCCGACAGTTTATGAACACCGGGGAGCTGTTTTTT.

The chain has TRBV10-2 and TRBJ2-5, with 12 bases fitting TRBD2. Germline V gene sequence: CDR1 WSHSY, CDR2 SAAADI. Trimming removed 0 bases from V and 0 bases from J; junction bases left unmatched: 2. The CDR3 runs 17 residues. CDR3 loop: CASSESLAGGYQETQYF. DNA for the CDR3: TGCGCCAGCAGTGAGTCCCTAGCGGGAGGGTACCAAGAGACCCAGTACTTC.

The chain links TRBV5-1 to TRBJ2-5; D is possibly TRBD2 (6 bases). The CDR3 is 12 amino acids. Between the trimmed V and J ends, which lost 5 bases and 4 bases, there was a span of 9 bases. CDR1 is SGHRS, CDR2 YFSETQ, per germline. The CDR3 here is CASRNGRETQYF. CDR3 sequence (DNA): TGCGCCAGCAGGAACGGGAGAGAGACCCAGTACTTC.

J is TRBJ2-6 and V is TRBV28; TRBD2 might be the D (5 bases). The germline CDR1 and CDR2 sequences are MDHEN and SYDVKM. Trimming cost V 7 bases and J 4 bases, with 20 bases left between them. The CDR3 is made up of 17 amino acids. The CDR3 is CASTPLPARVGANVLTF. The CDR3 DNA reads as TGTGCCAGCACCCCCCTGCCCGCGAGGGTCGGGGCCAACGTCCTGACTTTC. Filled out from reference TRBV28 and TRBJ2-6, the complete variable domain reads DVKVTQSSRYLVKRTGEKVFLECVQDMDHENMFWYRQDPGLGLRLIYFSYDVKMKEKGDIPEGYSVSREKKERFSLILESASTNQTSMYLCASTPLPARVGANVLTFGAGSRLTVL.

CDR3 coding DNA: TGCGCCAGCAGCCCCGGACTAGCGGGAGGGGTTTACGAGCAGTACTTC. As protein: CASSPGLAGGVYEQYF. This chain joins TRBV5-1 and TRBJ2-7; 15 positions agree with TRBD2. Germline CDR1 SGHRS, CDR2 YFSETQ. This CDR3 comprises 16 residues. V shed 4 bases, J shed 4 bases, and the junction held 6 bases outside the gene matches.

As for this clone: The sample carries other DNA sequences with the same CDR3. The chain is built from TRBV30 and TRBJ1-2, with no clear D. Germline V CDR1 and CDR2: GTSNPN, SVGIG (reference sequence). Deletions cut 0 bases from V and 4 bases from J, with 6 bases between. The CDR3 covers 12 residues. For the CDR3, the DNA is TGTGCCTGGAGTGTACAAGGCTATGGCTACACCTTC. Its protein product is CAWSVQGYGYTF.

This chain uses TRBV7-6 with TRBJ2-7, with D tentatively TRBD1 (5 bases). There are 18 residues in the CDR3. In germline, CDR1 is SGHVS, CDR2 FNYEAQ. The V and J ends lost 4 bases and 3 bases respectively, with 25 bases between them. CDR3 loop: CASSSFKGRAGIFYEQYF. The CDR3 DNA reads TGTGCCAGCAGCTCTTTTAAGGGCAGGGCAGGGATATTCTACGAGCAGTACTTC.

This chain connects TRBV28 to TRBJ2-2, with D hard to call. CDR1 and CDR2 (germline): MDHEN, SYDVKM. V was clipped by 3 bases and J by 3 bases, with 14 bases between them. This CDR3 has 16 amino acids. CDR3 nucleotide sequence: TGTGCCAGCAGTTTTCAGAGACGCGGACACACCGGGGAGCTGTTTTTT. Protein product: CASSFQRRGHTGELFF.

The chain combines TRBV13 with TRBJ2-5, with D possibly being TRBD1 or TRBD2 (5 bases each). The last part of the DNA fits TRBJ2-7 better; the J call may be wrong. This CDR3 spans 15 amino acids. Per the germline V gene, CDR1 is PRHDT and CDR2 is FYEKMQ (reference sequence). This CDR3 is CASSLGPVGDYEQYF. CDR3 coding DNA: TGTGCCAGCAGCTTAGGTCCCGTGGGGGACTACGAGCAGTACTTC.

This clone showed up just once. The chain recombines TRBV28 with TRBJ2-7; TRBD1 might be the D (7 bases). V lost 7 bases and J 4 bases, leaving 17 bases between the germline ends. This CDR3 is 14 amino acids long. Germline V CDR1 and CDR2: MDHEN, SYDVKM. The DNA of the CDR3 is TGTGCCAGCAAGCCGCGGGACAGTAGGTACGAGCAGTACTTC. The encoded protein is CASKPRDSRYEQYF.

The V and J genes are TRBV28 and TRBJ2-5, with D perhaps being TRBD1 or TRBD2 (5 bases each). V was pared by 4 bases and J by 5 bases, with 23 bases between. There are 17 residues in the CDR3. Per the germline V gene, CDR1 is MDHEN and CDR2 is SYDVKM. CDR3: CASSSPPESGTKETQYF. CDR3 bases: TGTGCCAGCAGTTCCCCACCAGAATCCGGGACGAAGGAGACCCAGTACTTC.

The chain uses TRBV27 and TRBJ2-7, with TRBD1 matching 9 bases. V was clipped by 10 bases and J by 2 bases; unmatched bases: 6. The CDR3 extends over 13 amino acids. The germline V gene has CDR1 MNHEY and CDR2 SMNVEV (reference sequence). DNA for the CDR3: TGTGCCACCATGAGACAGGGGGCCTACGAGCAGTACTTC. Translation gives CATMRQGAYEQYF.

The chain links TRBV14 to TRBJ2-6; D unresolved. The CDR3 is 18 residues long. V was cut by 0 bases and J by 4 bases, with 16 bases left in between. CDR1 is SGHDN, CDR2 FVKESK, per germline. DNA of the CDR3: TGTGCCAGCAGCCAAGAGGAACTACGGTGGGCGGGGGCCAACGTCCTGACTTTC. This sequence encodes CASSQEELRWAGANVLTF.

The genes are TRBV2 and TRBJ2-1, with 8 bases aligning to TRBD1. The CDR3 has 15 residues. After removal of 6 bases from V and 5 bases from J, the junction contained 9 bases not matched to a gene. Germline CDR1 and CDR2: SNHLY and FYNNEI. The CDR3 spells CASRPTGEAHNEQFF. CDR3 coding DNA: TGTGCCAGCAGGCCGACAGGGGAGGCTCACAATGAGCAGTTCTTC. The complete variable domain, with remaining parts taken from reference TRBV2 and TRBJ2-1, reads EPEVTQTPSHQVTQMGQEVILRCVPISNHLYFYWYRQILGQKVEFLVSFYNNEISEKSEIFDDQFSVERPDGSNFTLKIRSTKLEDSAMYFCASRPTGEAHNEQFFGPGTRLTVL.

The genes are TRBV10-1 and TRBJ2-3; TRBD2 might be the D (5 bases). The CDR3 contains 15 residues. Germline CDR1 WNHNN, CDR2 SYGVQD (reference sequence). Trimming stripped 2 bases from V and 5 bases from J, with 14 bases between. This CDR3 is CASSERAGSGDTQYF. As DNA, the CDR3 is TGCGCCAGCAGTGAGAGGGCGGGCTCGGGAGATACGCAGTATTTT.

The chain is built from TRBV5-6 and TRBJ1-1, with TRBD1 identical over 7 bases. V was clipped by 0 bases and J by 4 bases; unmatched bases: 6. In germline, CDR1 is SGHDT, CDR2 YYEEEE. The CDR3 spans 15 residues. The CDR3 loop reads CASSLAARGGTEAFF. The CDR3 DNA sequence: TGTGCCAGCAGCTTGGCCGCCAGGGGGGGCACTGAAGCTTTCTTT.

V and J are TRBV29-1 and TRBJ2-5; weak D call: TRBD2 (6 bases). Matching the DNA end better, TRBJ2-7 makes the J call doubtful. CDR3 length equals 14 residues. Germline CDR1 and CDR2: SQVTM and ANQGSEA. The chain's CDR3 is CSVEGGTGTYEQYF. CDR3 DNA: TGCAGCGTTGAAGGCGGGACGGGAACCTACGAGCAGTACTTC.

In its sample, this clone was seen a few times. The CDR3 loop reads CASSFRLAGGNEQFF. CDR3 coding DNA: TGCGCCAGCAGCTTTAGACTAGCGGGGGGGAATGAGCAGTTCTTC. The genes are TRBV5-1 and TRBJ2-1, with 14 nucleotides matching TRBD2. The junction had 2 bases not matched to a gene; V was cut back by 2 bases and J by 7 bases. This CDR3 contains 15 residues. Germline V CDR1 and CDR2: SGHRS, YFSETQ.

The CDR3 nucleotides read TGTGCCTGGAGATTACCTGGAAACACCATATATTTT. It yields the protein CAWRLPGNTIYF. The chain combines TRBV30 with TRBJ1-3; D gene unclear. Between the trimmed V and J ends, which lost 3 bases and 2 bases, there was a span of 5 bases. The CDR3 length is 12 residues. The germline CDR1 and CDR2 sequences are GTSNPN and SVGIG (reference sequence).

The chain joins TRBV7-3 to TRBJ2-7; weak D call: TRBD2 (6 bases). CDR3 length: 13 residues. V was shortened by 0 bases and J by 5 bases, with 8 bases between the two germline ends. Germline CDR1 SGHTA, CDR2 FQGTGA. CDR3 sequence: CASSLTRRDEQYF. The CDR3 DNA sequence: TGTGCCAGCAGCTTAACAAGGAGGGACGAGCAGTACTTC.

In its sample, this clone was seen once. The CDR3 sequence is CASLPPAGGRDTQYF. The CDR3 DNA reads as TGTGCCAGCCTTCCCCCCGCCGGCGGTAGAGATACGCAGTATTTT. This sequence joins TRBV7-9 and TRBJ2-3, with D unclear. V was cut by 8 bases and J by 5 bases, with 20 bases left in between. Germline CDR1 is SEHNR and CDR2 is FQNEAQ (reference sequence). This CDR3 has 15 amino acids.

The rearrangement joins TRBV19 to TRBJ1-2, with 9 bases lining up with TRBD1. The CDR3 contains 14 residues. With 7 bases clipped from V and 2 bases from J, the junction kept 5 bases outside the gene matches. Germline loops: CDR1 LNHDA, CDR2 SQIVND (reference sequence). DNA for the CDR3: TGTGCCAGTAAGGTAGGGACAGGGAACTATGGCTACACCTTC. Translation: CASKVGTGNYGYTF.

This chain links TRBV6-5 with TRBJ2-7; no reliable D call. The germline V and J ends were trimmed by 0 bases and 2 bases, with 11 bases remaining between them. The CDR3 has 15 amino acids. CDR1 is MNHEY and CDR2 is SVGAGI in the germline V gene. As DNA, the CDR3 is TGTGCCAGCAGTTACTCGAGACAAATCGCCTACGAGCAGTACTTC. Translated: CASSYSRQIAYEQYF.

The chain employs TRBV7-8 and TRBJ1-2; TRBD1 is a possible D gene (5 bases). The CDR3 covers 13 residues. CDR1 and CDR2 (germline): SGHVS, FQNEAQ. With 5 bases removed from V and 8 bases from J, the gap between germline ends came to 15 bases. CDR3 residues: CASSARDFLGYTF. The CDR3 bases are TGTGCCAGCAGCGCCAGGGATTTCTTGGGCTACACCTTC.

The chain uses TRBV18 and TRBJ1-1; D is unresolved. V was shortened by 5 bases and J by 4 bases, with 14 bases between the two germline ends. This CDR3 spans 14 amino acids. Germline CDR1 reads KGHSH; CDR2 reads LQKENI. DNA for the CDR3: TGTGCCAGCTCAACAGAGGGATGGCGCACTGAAGCTTTCTTT. Encoded protein: CASSTEGWRTEAFF.

J is TRBJ2-7 and V is TRBV27; D assignment may be TRBD1 or TRBD2 (5 bases each). Germline V gene lookup returns CDR1 MNHEY and CDR2 SMNVEV (reference sequence). This CDR3 contains 16 residues. V was cut by 6 bases and J by 6 bases, with 24 bases left in between. CDR3 nucleotides: TGTGCCAGCAGCCCCGGGGCGAGAGCGATCCTAGGCGAGCAGTACTTC. This encodes CASSPGARAILGEQYF.